A selection of T cell receptor beta chains follows, all from one sample in a study of CD8 T cells in ankylosing spondylitis. TCRdb reanalysed the 5' RACE reads using MiXCR and keeps one entry per CDR3 protein. This table holds 150,000 to 200,000 distinct CDR3 sequences, over 10% found once. Specimen: blood, either unsorted or a sorted T cell fraction (not recorded which). The receptors were sampled from a female donor with ankylosing spondylitis or in good health (not recorded which). The CDR3 runs from the conserved cysteine through the conserved F or W. Each record gives: V gene, J gene, D gene, clone size, CDR3 protein, CDR3 DNA. The D gene is left open where the match is weak. The size entry is marked missing in some rows and otherwise reads once, few, many or a size class.

v_call: TRBV29-1
j_call: TRBJ1-1
d_call: -
clone_size: -
cdr3_aa: CSVVLNTEAFF
cdr3_nt: TGCAGCGTTGTTCTGAACACTGAAGCTTTCTTT

v_call: TRBV9
j_call: TRBJ2-7
d_call: TRBD1
clone_size: many
cdr3_aa: CASSSPVGDRDGAYEQYF
cdr3_nt: TGTGCCAGCAGCTCCCCAGTGGGGGACAGGGACGGAGCCTACGAGCAGTACTTC

v_call: TRBV11-2
j_call: TRBJ2-1
d_call: -
clone_size: many
cdr3_aa: CASRQTINNEQFF
cdr3_nt: TGTGCCAGCAGGCAGACAATTAACAATGAGCAGTTCTTC

v_call: TRBV18
j_call: TRBJ1-2
d_call: -
clone_size: many
cdr3_aa: CASSSDTSTGRYGYTF
cdr3_nt: TGTGCCAGCTCATCGGATACTAGCACAGGGAGATATGGCTACACCTTC

v_call: TRBV7-2
j_call: TRBJ2-7
d_call: TRBD2
clone_size: -
cdr3_aa: CASSPGVLAASYEQYF
cdr3_nt: TGTGCCAGCAGCCCCGGAGTACTAGCGGCTTCTTACGAGCAGTACTTC

v_call: TRBV5-1
j_call: TRBJ2-1
d_call: -
clone_size: many
cdr3_aa: CASRSALGNEQFF
cdr3_nt: TGCGCCAGCAGGTCCGCGCTGGGTAATGAGCAGTTCTTC

v_call: TRBV28
j_call: TRBJ1-2
d_call: -
clone_size: many
cdr3_aa: CASRNQVNYGYTF
cdr3_nt: TGTGCCAGCAGGAATCAAGTTAACTATGGCTACACCTTC

v_call: TRBV9
j_call: TRBJ2-1
d_call: -
clone_size: many
cdr3_aa: CASSPHPAAVHEQFF
cdr3_nt: TGTGCCAGCAGCCCCCACCCGGCGGCGGTACATGAGCAGTTCTTC

v_call: TRBV29-1
j_call: TRBJ1-4
d_call: TRBD1
clone_size: -
cdr3_aa: CSVAPGQRDEKLFF
cdr3_nt: TGCAGCGTGGCACCGGGACAGCGCGATGAAAAACTGTTTTTT

v_call: TRBV6-2/TRBV6-3
j_call: TRBJ2-7
d_call: TRBD2
clone_size: many
cdr3_aa: CASRTSVIYEQYF
cdr3_nt: TGTGCCAGCAGGACTAGCGTGATCTACGAGCAGTACTTC

v_call: TRBV7-8
j_call: TRBJ2-2
d_call: TRBD2
clone_size: many
cdr3_aa: CASSLGSGQYTGELFF
cdr3_nt: TGTGCCAGCAGCTTAGGTAGCGGGCAGTACACCGGGGAGCTGTTTTTT

v_call: TRBV5-1
j_call: TRBJ2-1
d_call: TRBD2
clone_size: many
cdr3_aa: CASSLATSGRYNEQFF
cdr3_nt: TGCGCCAGCAGCTTGGCGACTAGCGGGAGGTACAATGAGCAGTTCTTC

v_call: TRBV10-3
j_call: TRBJ1-2
d_call: -
clone_size: many
cdr3_aa: CATWIDARDYGYTF
cdr3_nt: TGTGCCACCTGGATAGACGCGCGGGACTATGGCTACACCTTC

v_call: TRBV10-3
j_call: TRBJ1-1
d_call: -
clone_size: many
cdr3_aa: CAISDNQGNTEAFF
cdr3_nt: TGTGCCATCAGTGACAATCAGGGCAACACTGAAGCTTTCTTT

v_call: TRBV7-2
j_call: TRBJ1-5
d_call: -
clone_size: many
cdr3_aa: CASSLDSGGNQPQHF
cdr3_nt: TGTGCCAGCAGCTTAGATAGCGGGGGAAATCAGCCCCAGCATTTT

v_call: TRBV30
j_call: TRBJ1-5
d_call: TRBD1
clone_size: -
cdr3_aa: CAWSRTGRFEPQHF
cdr3_nt: TGTGCCTGGAGCCGGACAGGGCGATTTGAGCCCCAGCATTTT

v_call: TRBV20-1
j_call: TRBJ1-2
d_call: -
clone_size: many
cdr3_aa: CSVTQGQGYTF
cdr3_nt: TGCAGTGTCACCCAGGGGCAAGGCTACACCTTC

v_call: TRBV20-1
j_call: TRBJ2-7
d_call: TRBD1
clone_size: many
cdr3_aa: CSARDPGGVNEQYF
cdr3_nt: TGCAGTGCTAGAGATCCAGGGGGAGTCAACGAGCAGTACTTC

v_call: TRBV7-8
j_call: TRBJ2-5
d_call: TRBD2
clone_size: -
cdr3_aa: CASSQRAGDRETQYF
cdr3_nt: TGTGCCAGCAGCCAACGAGCGGGAGACAGGGAGACCCAGTACTTC

v_call: TRBV24-1
j_call: TRBJ2-1
d_call: -
clone_size: many
cdr3_aa: CATSDFAGVLLF
cdr3_nt: TGTGCCACCAGTGATTTCGCAGGGGTTCTATTATTC

v_call: TRBV18
j_call: TRBJ1-1
d_call: -
clone_size: many
cdr3_aa: CASSGRAEAFF
cdr3_nt: TGTGCCAGCTCAGGACGTGCTGAAGCTTTCTTT

v_call: TRBV20-1
j_call: TRBJ2-7
d_call: -
clone_size: many
cdr3_aa: CSAPGPPGEQYF
cdr3_nt: TGCAGTGCTCCCGGGCCACCGGGAGAGCAGTACTTC

v_call: TRBV20-1
j_call: TRBJ1-2
d_call: TRBD1
clone_size: many
cdr3_aa: CSGGTGGGGYTF
cdr3_nt: TGCTCCGGCGGGACAGGGGGCGGTGGCTACACCTTC

v_call: TRBV3-2
j_call: TRBJ1-3
d_call: -
clone_size: medium-sized
cdr3_aa: CASRNSIAASGNTIYF
cdr3_nt: TGTGCCAGCCGAAACAGCATAGCGGCCTCTGGAAACACCATATATTTT

v_call: TRBV7-9
j_call: TRBJ1-1
d_call: -
clone_size: few
cdr3_aa: CASSLRDTDTEAFF
cdr3_nt: TGTGCCAGCAGCCTCCGGGACACGGACACTGAAGCTTTCTTT

v_call: TRBV7-6
j_call: TRBJ1-1
d_call: -
clone_size: many
cdr3_aa: CASSYGRDTEAFF
cdr3_nt: TGTGCCAGCAGCTACGGTCGGGACACTGAAGCTTTCTTT

v_call: TRBV5-1
j_call: TRBJ1-6
d_call: -
clone_size: -
cdr3_aa: CASSLLGNNSPLLF
cdr3_nt: TGCGCCAGCAGCTTGCTGGGGAATAATTCACCCCTCCTCTTT

v_call: TRBV5-1
j_call: TRBJ2-3
d_call: -
clone_size: many
cdr3_aa: CASNRGTGTDTQYF
cdr3_nt: TGCGCCAGCAACCGGGGCACCGGTACAGATACGCAGTATTTT

v_call: TRBV7-2
j_call: TRBJ2-1
d_call: -
clone_size: few
cdr3_aa: CASSPRVGFHFF
cdr3_nt: TGTGCCAGCAGCCCTAGAGTCGGTTTTCATTTCTTC

v_call: TRBV4-2
j_call: TRBJ2-5
d_call: -
clone_size: many
cdr3_aa: CASSQGNLQETQYF
cdr3_nt: TGTGCCAGCAGCCAAGGAAACTTACAAGAGACCCAGTACTTC

v_call: TRBV29-1
j_call: TRBJ1-1
d_call: -
clone_size: many
cdr3_aa: CSVEEEGDSHTEAFF
cdr3_nt: TGCAGCGTTGAAGAAGAAGGTGACAGCCACACTGAAGCTTTCTTT

v_call: TRBV27
j_call: TRBJ1-5
d_call: TRBD1
clone_size: many
cdr3_aa: CASSGTGQGTQPQHF
cdr3_nt: TGTGCCAGCAGTGGAACGGGACAGGGTACTCAGCCCCAGCATTTT

v_call: TRBV4-3
j_call: TRBJ2-1
d_call: TRBD2
clone_size: many
cdr3_aa: CASSPRGASGNPSYNEQFF
cdr3_nt: TGCGCCAGCAGCCCCCGAGGGGCTAGCGGAAACCCCTCCTACAATGAGCAGTTCTTC

v_call: TRBV20-1
j_call: TRBJ1-1
d_call: -
clone_size: many
cdr3_aa: CSVPVLNTEAFF
cdr3_nt: TGCAGTGTACCGGTATTGAACACTGAAGCTTTCTTT

v_call: TRBV30
j_call: TRBJ2-1
d_call: -
clone_size: few
cdr3_aa: CAWDGGGSPSYNEQFF
cdr3_nt: TGTGCCTGGGACGGGGGCGGCTCCCCCTCCTACAATGAGCAGTTCTTC

v_call: TRBV7-2
j_call: TRBJ2-7
d_call: TRBD1
clone_size: few
cdr3_aa: CASSRTQGVEQYF
cdr3_nt: TGTGCCAGCAGCCGAACCCAGGGGGTCGAGCAGTACTTC

v_call: TRBV7-7
j_call: TRBJ2-3
d_call: -
clone_size: many
cdr3_aa: CAISADTQYF
cdr3_nt: TGTGCTATCTCGGCAGATACGCAGTATTTT

v_call: TRBV5-1
j_call: TRBJ2-4
d_call: TRBD1
clone_size: -
cdr3_aa: CASSGADRGNIGNIQYF
cdr3_nt: TGCGCCAGCAGCGGCGCGGACAGGGGGAATATCGGAAACATTCAGTACTTC

v_call: TRBV4-3
j_call: TRBJ2-1
d_call: TRBD2
clone_size: many
cdr3_aa: CASSQVDVRAGGVNEQFF
cdr3_nt: TGCGCCAGCAGCCAAGTCGATGTCCGAGCGGGAGGGGTCAATGAGCAGTTCTTC

v_call: TRBV20-1
j_call: TRBJ2-7
d_call: TRBD2
clone_size: -
cdr3_aa: CSASPVAGAPYKQYF
cdr3_nt: TGCAGTGCTTCCCCGGTTGCGGGAGCCCCCTACAAGCAGTACTTC

v_call: TRBV24-1
j_call: TRBJ2-1
d_call: TRBD2
clone_size: -
cdr3_aa: CATSDGTSGRGNEQFF
cdr3_nt: TGTGCCACCAGTGATGGCACTAGCGGGAGAGGAAATGAGCAGTTCTTC

v_call: TRBV20-1
j_call: TRBJ2-7
d_call: TRBD1
clone_size: many
cdr3_aa: CSASIGTGGMRGEQYF
cdr3_nt: TGCAGTGCTAGTATAGGGACAGGGGGCATGAGGGGCGAGCAGTACTTC

v_call: TRBV9
j_call: TRBJ1-1
d_call: -
clone_size: few
cdr3_aa: CASSVGPQGGRTEAFF
cdr3_nt: TGTGCCAGCAGCGTAGGACCCCAGGGAGGGCGGACTGAAGCTTTCTTT

v_call: TRBV30
j_call: TRBJ1-2
d_call: -
clone_size: few
cdr3_aa: CAWSGQNYGYTF
cdr3_nt: TGTGCCTGGAGCGGACAGAACTATGGCTACACCTTC

v_call: TRBV5-1
j_call: TRBJ2-2
d_call: TRBD2
clone_size: many
cdr3_aa: CATSGLAGNTGELFF
cdr3_nt: TGCGCCACATCAGGACTAGCGGGTAACACCGGGGAGCTGTTTTTT

v_call: TRBV2
j_call: TRBJ2-7
d_call: TRBD1
clone_size: -
cdr3_aa: CASRRQGHEQYF
cdr3_nt: TGTGCCAGCAGGCGACAGGGACACGAGCAGTACTTC

v_call: TRBV12-3/TRBV12-4
j_call: TRBJ1-5
d_call: -
clone_size: many
cdr3_aa: CASSLRQYSNQPQHF
cdr3_nt: TGTGCCAGCAGTTTACGACAGTATAGCAATCAGCCCCAGCATTTT

v_call: TRBV5-5
j_call: TRBJ2-1
d_call: TRBD2
clone_size: many
cdr3_aa: CASSLAGLDYNEQFF
cdr3_nt: TGTGCCAGCAGCTTAGCGGGGCTGGATTACAATGAGCAGTTCTTC

v_call: TRBV4-3
j_call: TRBJ2-1
d_call: TRBD2
clone_size: many
cdr3_aa: CASSQDTSGSPYNEQFF
cdr3_nt: TGCGCCAGCAGCCAAGATACTAGCGGGAGCCCCTACAATGAGCAGTTCTTC

v_call: TRBV5-1
j_call: TRBJ2-1
d_call: TRBD2
clone_size: many
cdr3_aa: CASSWGTSGTYNEQFF
cdr3_nt: TGCGCCAGCAGCTGGGGGACTAGCGGGACATACAATGAGCAGTTCTTC